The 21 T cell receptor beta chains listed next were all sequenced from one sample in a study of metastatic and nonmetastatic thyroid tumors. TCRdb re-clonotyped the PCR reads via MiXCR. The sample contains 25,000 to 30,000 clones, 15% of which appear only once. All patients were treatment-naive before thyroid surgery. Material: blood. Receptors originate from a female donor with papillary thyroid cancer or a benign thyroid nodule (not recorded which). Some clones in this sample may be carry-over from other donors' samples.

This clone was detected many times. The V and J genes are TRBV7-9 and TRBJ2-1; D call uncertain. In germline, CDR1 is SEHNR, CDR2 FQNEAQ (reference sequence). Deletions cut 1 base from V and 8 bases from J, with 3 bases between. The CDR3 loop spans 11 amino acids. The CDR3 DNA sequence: TGTGCCAGCAGCTTAGTCGATGAGCAGTTCTTC. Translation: CASSLVDEQFF.

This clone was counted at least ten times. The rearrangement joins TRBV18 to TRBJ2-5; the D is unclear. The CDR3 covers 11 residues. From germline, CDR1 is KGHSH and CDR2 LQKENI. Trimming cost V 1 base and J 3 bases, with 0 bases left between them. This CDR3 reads CASSPQETQYF. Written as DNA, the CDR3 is TGTGCCAGCTCACCACAAGAGACCCAGTACTTC.

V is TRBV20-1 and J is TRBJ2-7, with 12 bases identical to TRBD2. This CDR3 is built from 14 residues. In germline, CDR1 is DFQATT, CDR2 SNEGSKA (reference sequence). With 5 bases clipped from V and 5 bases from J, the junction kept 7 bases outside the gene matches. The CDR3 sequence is CSAGRTSGNHEQYF. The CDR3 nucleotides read TGCAGTGCTGGACGGACTAGCGGGAACCACGAGCAGTACTTC.

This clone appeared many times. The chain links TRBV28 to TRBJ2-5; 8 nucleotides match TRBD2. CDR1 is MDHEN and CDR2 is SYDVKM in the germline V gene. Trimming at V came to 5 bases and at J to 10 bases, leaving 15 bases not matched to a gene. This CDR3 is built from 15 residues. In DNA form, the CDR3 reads TGTGCCAGCAGTCAAGTACCGACCCCGCGGGGGGTCCAGTACTTC. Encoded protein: CASSQVPTPRGVQYF.

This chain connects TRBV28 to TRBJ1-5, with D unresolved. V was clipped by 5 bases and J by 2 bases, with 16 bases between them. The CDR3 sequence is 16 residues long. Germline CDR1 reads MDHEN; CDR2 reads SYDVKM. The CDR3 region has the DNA TGTGCCAGCAGTAAAAGTAAGGTTTTTTGCAATCAGCCCCAGCATTTT. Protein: CASSKSKVFCNQPQHF.

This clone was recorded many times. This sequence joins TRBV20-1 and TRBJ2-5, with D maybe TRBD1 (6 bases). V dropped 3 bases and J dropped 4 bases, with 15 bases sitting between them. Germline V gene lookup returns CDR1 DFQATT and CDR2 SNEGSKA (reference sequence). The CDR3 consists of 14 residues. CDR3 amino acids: CSARDSLKGETQYF. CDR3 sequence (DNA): TGCAGTGCTAGGGACAGCCTCAAGGGAGAGACCCAGTACTTC.

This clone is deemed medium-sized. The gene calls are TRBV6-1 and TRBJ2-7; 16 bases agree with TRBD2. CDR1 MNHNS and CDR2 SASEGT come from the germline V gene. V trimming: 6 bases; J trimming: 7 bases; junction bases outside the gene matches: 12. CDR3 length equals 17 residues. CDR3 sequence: CASRPGTSGRVAREQYF. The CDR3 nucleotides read TGTGCCAGCAGGCCAGGGACTAGCGGGAGGGTAGCGCGAGAGCAGTACTTC.

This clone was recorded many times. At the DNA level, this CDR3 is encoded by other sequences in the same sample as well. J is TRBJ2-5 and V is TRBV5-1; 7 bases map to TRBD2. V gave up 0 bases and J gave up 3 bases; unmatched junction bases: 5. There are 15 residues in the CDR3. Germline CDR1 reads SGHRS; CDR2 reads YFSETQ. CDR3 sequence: CASSLGPRGKETQYF. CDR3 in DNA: TGCGCCAGCAGCTTGGGCCCGCGGGGGAAAGAGACCCAGTACTTC.

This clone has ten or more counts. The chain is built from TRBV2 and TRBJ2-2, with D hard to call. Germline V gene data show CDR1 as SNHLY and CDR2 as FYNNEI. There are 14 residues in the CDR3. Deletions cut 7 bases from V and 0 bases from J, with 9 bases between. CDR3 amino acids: CASKVAANTGELFF. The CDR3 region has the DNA TGTGCCAGCAAAGTGGCCGCGAACACCGGGGAGCTGTTTTTT.

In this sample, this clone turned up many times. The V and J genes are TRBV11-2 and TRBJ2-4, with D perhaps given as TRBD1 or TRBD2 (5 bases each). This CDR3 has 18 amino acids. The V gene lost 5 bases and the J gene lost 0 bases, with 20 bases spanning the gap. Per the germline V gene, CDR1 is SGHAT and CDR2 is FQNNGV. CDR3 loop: CASSPSSGTPLAKNIQYF. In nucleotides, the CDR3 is TGTGCCAGCAGCCCGAGCTCCGGGACGCCCTTAGCCAAAAACATTCAGTACTTC.

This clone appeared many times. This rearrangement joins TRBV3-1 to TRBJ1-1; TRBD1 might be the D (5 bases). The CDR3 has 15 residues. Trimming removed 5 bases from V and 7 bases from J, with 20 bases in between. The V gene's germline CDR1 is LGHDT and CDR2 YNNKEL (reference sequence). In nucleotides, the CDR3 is TGTGCCAGCAGCACACTACGTTGGCAGGGTGGTGAAGCTTTCTTT. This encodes CASSTLRWQGGEAFF.

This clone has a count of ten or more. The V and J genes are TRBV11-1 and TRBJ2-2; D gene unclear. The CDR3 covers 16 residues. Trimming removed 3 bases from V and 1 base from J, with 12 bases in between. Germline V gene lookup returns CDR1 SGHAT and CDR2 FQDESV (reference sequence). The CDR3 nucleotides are TGTGCCAGCAGCTTCGGAAGGACGGGGAACACCGGGGAGCTGTTTTTT. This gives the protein CASSFGRTGNTGELFF.

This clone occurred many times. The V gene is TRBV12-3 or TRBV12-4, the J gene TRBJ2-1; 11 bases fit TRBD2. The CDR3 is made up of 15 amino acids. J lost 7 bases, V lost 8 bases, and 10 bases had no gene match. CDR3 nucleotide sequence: TGTGCCAGCCACCGTACTAGCGGGAGAAATAATGAGCAGTTCTTC. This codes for CASHRTSGRNNEQFF.

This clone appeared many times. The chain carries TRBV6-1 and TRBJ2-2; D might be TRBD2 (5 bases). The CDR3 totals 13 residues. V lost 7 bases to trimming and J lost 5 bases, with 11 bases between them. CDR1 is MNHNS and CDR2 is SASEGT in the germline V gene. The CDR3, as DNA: TGTGCCAGCACCGAGACGGGGACCGGGGAGCTGTTTTTT. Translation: CASTETGTGELFF.

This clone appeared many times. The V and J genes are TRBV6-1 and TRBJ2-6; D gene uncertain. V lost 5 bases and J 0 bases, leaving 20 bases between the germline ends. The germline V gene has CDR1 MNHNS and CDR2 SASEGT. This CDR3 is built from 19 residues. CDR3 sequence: CASSRTRAGVYSGANVLTF. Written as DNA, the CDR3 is TGTGCCAGCAGTCGAACCCGGGCAGGAGTCTACTCTGGGGCCAACGTCCTGACTTTC.

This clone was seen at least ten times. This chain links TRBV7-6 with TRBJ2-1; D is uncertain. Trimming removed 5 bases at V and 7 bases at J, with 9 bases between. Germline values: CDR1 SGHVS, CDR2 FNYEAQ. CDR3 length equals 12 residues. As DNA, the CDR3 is TGTGCCAGCAGCAACGACGATAATGAGCAGTTCTTC. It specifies CASSNDDNEQFF.

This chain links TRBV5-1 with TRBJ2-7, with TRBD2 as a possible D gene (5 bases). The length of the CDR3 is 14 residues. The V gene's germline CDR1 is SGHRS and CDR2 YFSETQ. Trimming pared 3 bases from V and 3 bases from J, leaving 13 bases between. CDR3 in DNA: TGCGCCAGCAGCTCCATGGCCGGGGACTACGAGCAGTACTTC. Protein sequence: CASSSMAGDYEQYF.

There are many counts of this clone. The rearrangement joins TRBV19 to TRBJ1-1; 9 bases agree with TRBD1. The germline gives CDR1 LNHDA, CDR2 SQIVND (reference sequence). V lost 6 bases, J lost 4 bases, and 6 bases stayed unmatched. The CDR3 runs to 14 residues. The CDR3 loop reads CASSTDRGVTEAFF. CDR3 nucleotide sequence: TGTGCCAGTAGCACAGACAGGGGGGTCACTGAAGCTTTCTTT.

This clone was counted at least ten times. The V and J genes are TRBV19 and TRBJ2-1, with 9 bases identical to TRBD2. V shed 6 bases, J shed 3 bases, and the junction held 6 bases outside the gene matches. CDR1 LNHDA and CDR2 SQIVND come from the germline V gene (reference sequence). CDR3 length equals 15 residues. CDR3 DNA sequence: TGTGCCAGTAGCAGCGGGGGGTCGGGCTACAATGAGCAGTTCTTC. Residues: CASSSGGSGYNEQFF.

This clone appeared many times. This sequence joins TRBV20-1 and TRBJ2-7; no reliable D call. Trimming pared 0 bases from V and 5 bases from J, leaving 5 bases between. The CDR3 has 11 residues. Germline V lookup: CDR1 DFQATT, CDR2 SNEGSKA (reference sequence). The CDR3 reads CSARDAHEQYF. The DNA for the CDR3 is TGCAGTGCTAGAGATGCCCACGAGCAGTACTTC.

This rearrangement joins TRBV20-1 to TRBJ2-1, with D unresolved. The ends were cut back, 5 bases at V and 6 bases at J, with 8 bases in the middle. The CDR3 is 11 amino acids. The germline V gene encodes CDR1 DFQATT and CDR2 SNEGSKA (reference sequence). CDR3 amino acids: CSAEYSNEQFF. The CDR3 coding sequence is TGCAGTGCTGAGTATAGCAATGAGCAGTTCTTC.